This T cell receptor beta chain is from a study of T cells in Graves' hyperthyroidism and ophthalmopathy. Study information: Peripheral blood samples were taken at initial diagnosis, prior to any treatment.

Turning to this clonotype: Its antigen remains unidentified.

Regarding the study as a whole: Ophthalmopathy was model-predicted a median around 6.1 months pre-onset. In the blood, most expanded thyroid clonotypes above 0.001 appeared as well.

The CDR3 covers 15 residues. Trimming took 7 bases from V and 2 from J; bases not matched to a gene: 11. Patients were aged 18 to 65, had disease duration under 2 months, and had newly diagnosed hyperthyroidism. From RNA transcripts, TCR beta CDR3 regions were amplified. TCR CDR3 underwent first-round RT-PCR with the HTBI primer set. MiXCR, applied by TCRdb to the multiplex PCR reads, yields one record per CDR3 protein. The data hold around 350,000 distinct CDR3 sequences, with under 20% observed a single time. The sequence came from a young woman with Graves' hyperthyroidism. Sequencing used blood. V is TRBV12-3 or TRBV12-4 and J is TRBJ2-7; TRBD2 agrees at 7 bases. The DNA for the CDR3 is TGTGCCAGCACTTTGAGCGGGGTGGGAACCTACGAGCAGTACTTC. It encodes CASTLSGVGTYEQYF.